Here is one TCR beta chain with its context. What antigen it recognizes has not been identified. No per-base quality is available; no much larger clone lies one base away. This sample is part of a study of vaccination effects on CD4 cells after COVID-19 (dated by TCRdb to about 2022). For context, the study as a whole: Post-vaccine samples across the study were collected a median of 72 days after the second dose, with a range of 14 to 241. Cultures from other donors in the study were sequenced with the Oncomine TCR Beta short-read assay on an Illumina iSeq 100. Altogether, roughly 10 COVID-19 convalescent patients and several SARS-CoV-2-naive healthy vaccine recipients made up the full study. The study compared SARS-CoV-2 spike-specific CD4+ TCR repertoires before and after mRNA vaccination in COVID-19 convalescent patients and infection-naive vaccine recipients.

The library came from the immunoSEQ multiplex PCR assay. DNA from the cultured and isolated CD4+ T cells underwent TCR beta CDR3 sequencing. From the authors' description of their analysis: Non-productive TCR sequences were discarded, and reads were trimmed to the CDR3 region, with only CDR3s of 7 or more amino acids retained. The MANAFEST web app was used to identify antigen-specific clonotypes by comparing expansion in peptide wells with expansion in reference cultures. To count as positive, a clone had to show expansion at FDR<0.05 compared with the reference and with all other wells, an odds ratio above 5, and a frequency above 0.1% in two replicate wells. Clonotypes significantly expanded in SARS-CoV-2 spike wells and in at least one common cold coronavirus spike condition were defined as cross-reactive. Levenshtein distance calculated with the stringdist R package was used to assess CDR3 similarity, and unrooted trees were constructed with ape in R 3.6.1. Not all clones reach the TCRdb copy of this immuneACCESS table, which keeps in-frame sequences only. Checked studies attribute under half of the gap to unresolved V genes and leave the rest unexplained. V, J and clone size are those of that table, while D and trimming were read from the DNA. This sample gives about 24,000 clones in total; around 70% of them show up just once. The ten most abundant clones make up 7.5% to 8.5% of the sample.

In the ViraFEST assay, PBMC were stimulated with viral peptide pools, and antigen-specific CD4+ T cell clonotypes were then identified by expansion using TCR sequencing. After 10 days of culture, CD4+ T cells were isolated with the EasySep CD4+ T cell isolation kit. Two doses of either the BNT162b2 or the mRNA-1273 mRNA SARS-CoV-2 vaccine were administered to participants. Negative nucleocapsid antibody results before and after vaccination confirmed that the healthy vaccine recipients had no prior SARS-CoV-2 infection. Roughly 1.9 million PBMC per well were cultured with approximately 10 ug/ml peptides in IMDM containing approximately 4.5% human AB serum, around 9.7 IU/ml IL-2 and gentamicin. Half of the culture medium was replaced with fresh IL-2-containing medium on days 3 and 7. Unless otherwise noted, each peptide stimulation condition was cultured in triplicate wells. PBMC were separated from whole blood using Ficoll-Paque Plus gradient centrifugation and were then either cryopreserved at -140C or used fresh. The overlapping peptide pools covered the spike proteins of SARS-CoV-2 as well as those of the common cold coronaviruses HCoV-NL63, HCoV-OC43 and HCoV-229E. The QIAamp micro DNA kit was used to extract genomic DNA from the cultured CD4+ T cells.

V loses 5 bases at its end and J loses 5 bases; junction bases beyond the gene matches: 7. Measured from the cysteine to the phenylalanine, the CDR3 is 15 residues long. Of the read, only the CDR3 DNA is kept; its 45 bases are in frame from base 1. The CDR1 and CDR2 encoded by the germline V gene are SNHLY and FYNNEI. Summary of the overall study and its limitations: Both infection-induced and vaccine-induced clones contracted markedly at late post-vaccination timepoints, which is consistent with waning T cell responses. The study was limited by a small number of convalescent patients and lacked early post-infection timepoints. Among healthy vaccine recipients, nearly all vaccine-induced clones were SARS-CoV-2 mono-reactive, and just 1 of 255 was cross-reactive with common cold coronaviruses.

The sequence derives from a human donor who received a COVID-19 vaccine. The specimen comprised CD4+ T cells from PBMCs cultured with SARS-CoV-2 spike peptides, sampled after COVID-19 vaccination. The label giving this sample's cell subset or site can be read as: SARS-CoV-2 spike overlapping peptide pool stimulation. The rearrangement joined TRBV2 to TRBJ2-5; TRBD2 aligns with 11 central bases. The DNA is TGTGCCAGCAGTTTGGGACTAGCGGCTAGTGAGACCCAGTACTTC. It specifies CASSLGLAASETQYF.